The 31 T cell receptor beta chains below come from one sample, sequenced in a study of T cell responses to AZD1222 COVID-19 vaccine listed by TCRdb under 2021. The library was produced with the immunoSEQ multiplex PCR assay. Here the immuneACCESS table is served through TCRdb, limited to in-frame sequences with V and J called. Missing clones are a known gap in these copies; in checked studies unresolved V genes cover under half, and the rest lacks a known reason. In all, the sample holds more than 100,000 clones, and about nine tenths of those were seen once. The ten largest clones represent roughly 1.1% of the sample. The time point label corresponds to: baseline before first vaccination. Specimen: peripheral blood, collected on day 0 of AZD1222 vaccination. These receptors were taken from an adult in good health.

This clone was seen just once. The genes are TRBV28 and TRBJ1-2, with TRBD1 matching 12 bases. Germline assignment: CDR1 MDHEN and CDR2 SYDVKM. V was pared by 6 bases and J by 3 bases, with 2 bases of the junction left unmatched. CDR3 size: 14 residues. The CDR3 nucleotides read TGTGCCAGCAGGGGACAGGGGGCGGACTATGGCTACACCTTC. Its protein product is CASRGQGADYGYTF.

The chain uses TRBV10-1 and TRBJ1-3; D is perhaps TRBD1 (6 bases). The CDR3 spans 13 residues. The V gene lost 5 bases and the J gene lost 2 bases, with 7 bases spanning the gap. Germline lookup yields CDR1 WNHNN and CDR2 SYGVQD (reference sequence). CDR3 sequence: CASSRTAGNTIYF. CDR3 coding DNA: TGCGCCAGCAGTCGGACAGCTGGAAACACCATATATTTT.

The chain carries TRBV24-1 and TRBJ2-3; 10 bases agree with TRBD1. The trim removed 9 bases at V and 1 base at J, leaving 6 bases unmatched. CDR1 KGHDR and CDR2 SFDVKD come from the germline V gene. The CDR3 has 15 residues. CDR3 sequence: CATGDGTGGTDTQYF. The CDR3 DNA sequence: TGTGCCACCGGGGATGGGACAGGGGGCACAGATACGCAGTATTTT.

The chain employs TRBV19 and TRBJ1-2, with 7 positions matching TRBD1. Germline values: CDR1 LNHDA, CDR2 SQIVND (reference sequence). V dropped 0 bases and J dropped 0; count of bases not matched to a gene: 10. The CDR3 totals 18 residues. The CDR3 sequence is CASSIDRRQGGTNYGYTF. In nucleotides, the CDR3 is TGTGCCAGTAGTATAGATCGGCGGCAGGGGGGAACTAACTATGGCTACACCTTC.

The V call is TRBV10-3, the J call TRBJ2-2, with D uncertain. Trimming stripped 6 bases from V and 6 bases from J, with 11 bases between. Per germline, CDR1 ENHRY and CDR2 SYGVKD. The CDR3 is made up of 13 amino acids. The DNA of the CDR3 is TGTGCCATCAGAAGATTCATCCCCGGGGAGCTGTTTTTT. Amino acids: CAIRRFIPGELFF.

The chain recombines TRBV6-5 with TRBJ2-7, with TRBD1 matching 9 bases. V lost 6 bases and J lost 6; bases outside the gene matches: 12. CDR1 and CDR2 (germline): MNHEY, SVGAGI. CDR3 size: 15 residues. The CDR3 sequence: CASSSGQGSPAEQYF. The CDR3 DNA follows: TGTGCCAGCAGCTCGGGACAGGGTTCTCCAGCCGAGCAGTACTTC.

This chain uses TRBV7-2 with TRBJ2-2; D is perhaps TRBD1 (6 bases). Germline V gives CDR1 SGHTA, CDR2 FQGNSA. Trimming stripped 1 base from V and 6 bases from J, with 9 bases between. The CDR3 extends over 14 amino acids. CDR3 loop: CASSLGNRAGELFF. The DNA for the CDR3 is TGTGCCAGCAGCTTAGGAAACAGGGCCGGGGAGCTGTTTTTT.

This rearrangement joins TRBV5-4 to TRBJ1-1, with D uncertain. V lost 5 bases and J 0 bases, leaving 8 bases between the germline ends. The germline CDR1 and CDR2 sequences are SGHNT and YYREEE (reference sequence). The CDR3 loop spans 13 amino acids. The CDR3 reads CASRRVLNTEAFF. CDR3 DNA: TGTGCCAGCAGACGGGTCCTGAACACTGAAGCTTTCTTT.

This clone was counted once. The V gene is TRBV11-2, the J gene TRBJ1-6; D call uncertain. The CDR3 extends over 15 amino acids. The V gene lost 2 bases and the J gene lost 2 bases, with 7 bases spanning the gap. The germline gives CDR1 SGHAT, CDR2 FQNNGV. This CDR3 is CASSLFDPYNSPLHF. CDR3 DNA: TGTGCCAGCAGCTTATTTGACCCCTATAATTCACCCCTCCACTTT.

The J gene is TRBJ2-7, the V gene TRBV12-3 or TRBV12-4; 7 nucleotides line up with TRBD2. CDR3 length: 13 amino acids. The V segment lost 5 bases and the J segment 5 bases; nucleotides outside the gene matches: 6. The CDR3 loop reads CASSPQRGNEQYF. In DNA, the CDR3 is TGTGCCAGCAGTCCCCAGCGGGGCAACGAGCAGTACTTC.

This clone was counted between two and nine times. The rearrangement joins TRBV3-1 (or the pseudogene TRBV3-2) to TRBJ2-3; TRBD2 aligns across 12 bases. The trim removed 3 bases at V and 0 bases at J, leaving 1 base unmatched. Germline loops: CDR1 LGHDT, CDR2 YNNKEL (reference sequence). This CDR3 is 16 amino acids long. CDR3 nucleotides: TGTGCCAGCAGCCAGCTAGCGGGGGGGAGCACAGATACGCAGTATTTT. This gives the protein CASSQLAGGSTDTQYF.

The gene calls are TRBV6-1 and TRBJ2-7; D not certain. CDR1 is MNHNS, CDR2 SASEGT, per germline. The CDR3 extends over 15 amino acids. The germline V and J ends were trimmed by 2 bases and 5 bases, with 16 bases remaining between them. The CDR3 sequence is CASSESALGFHEQYF. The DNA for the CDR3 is TGTGCCAGCAGTGAAAGCGCCCTCGGGTTCCACGAGCAGTACTTC.

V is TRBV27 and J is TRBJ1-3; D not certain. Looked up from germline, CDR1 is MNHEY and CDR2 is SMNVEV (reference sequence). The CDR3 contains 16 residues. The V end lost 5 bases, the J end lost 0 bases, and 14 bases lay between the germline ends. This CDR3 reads CASSSRPPYSGNTIYF. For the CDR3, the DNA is TGTGCCAGCAGTAGCAGGCCTCCATACTCTGGAAACACCATATATTTT.

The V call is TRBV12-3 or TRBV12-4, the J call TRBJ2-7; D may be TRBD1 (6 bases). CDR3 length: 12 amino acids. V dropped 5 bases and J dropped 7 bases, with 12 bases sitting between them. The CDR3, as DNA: TGTGCCAGCAGTGCAGGGGTAGGTGAGCAGTACTTC. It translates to CASSAGVGEQYF.

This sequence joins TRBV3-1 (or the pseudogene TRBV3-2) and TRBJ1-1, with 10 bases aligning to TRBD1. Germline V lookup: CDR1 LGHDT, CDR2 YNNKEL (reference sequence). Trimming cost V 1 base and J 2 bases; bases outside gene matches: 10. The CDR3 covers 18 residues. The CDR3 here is CASSQVPGQGSFNTEAFF. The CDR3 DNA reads TGTGCCAGCAGCCAAGTCCCGGGACAGGGGTCGTTTAACACTGAAGCTTTCTTT.

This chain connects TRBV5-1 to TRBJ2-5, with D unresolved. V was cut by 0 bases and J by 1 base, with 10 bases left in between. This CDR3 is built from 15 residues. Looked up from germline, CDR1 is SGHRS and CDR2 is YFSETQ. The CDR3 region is CASSLALPSQETQYF. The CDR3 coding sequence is TGCGCCAGCAGCTTGGCCCTCCCGAGCCAAGAGACCCAGTACTTC. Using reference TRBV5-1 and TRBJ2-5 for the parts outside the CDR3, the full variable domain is KAGVTQTPRYLIKTRGQQVTLSCSPISGHRSVSWYQQTPGQGLQFLFEYFSETQRNKGNFPGRFSGRQFSNSRSEMNVSTLELGDSALYLCASSLALPSQETQYFGPGTRLLVL.

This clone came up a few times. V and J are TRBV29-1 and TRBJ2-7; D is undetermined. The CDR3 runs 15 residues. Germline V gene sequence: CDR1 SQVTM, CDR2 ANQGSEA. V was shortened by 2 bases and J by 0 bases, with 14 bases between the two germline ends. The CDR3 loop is CSVESPVASSYEQYF. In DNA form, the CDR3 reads TGCAGCGTTGAATCTCCAGTCGCCAGCTCCTACGAGCAGTACTTC.

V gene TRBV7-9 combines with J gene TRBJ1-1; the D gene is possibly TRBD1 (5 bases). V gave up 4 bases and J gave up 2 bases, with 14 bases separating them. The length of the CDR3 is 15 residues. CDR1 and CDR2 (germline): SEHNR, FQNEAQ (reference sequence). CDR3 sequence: CASSYGAAGNTEAFF. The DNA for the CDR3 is TGTGCCAGCAGCTATGGGGCAGCTGGTAACACTGAAGCTTTCTTT. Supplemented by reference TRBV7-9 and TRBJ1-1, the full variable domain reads DTGVSQNPRHKITKRGQNVTFRCDPISEHNRLYWYRQTLGQGPEFLTYFQNEAQLEKSRLLSDRFSAERPKGSFSTLEIQRTEQGDSAMYLCASSYGAAGNTEAFFGQGTRLTVV.

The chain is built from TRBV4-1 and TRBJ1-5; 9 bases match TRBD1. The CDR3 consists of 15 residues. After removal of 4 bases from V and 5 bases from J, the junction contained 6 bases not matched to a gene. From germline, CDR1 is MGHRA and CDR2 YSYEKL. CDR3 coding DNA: TGCGCCAGCAGCCCTGGGACAGGGCAAGATCAGCCCCAGCATTTT. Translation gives CASSPGTGQDQPQHF.

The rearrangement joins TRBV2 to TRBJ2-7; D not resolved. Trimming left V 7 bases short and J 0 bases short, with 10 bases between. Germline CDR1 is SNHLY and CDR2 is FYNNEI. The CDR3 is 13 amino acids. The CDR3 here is CASNQVSSYEQYF. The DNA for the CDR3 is TGTGCCAGCAACCAGGTTAGCTCCTACGAGCAGTACTTC.

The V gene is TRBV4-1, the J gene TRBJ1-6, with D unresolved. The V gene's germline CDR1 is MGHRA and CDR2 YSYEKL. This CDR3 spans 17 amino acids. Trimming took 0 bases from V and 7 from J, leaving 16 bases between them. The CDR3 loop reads CASSQDLVEGPNSPLHF. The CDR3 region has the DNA TGCGCCAGCAGCCAAGATTTGGTGGAGGGCCCGAATTCACCCCTCCACTTT.

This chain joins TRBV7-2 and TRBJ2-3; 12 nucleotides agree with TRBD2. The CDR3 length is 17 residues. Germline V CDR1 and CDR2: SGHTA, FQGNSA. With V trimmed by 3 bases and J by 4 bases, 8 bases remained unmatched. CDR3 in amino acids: CASSFISTSGGPDTQYF. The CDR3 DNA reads TGTGCCAGCAGCTTTATCTCAACTAGCGGGGGGCCAGATACGCAGTATTTT.

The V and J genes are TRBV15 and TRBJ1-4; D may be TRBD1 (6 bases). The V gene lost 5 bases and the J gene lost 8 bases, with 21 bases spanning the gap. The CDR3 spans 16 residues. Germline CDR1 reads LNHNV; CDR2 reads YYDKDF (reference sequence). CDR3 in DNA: TGTGCCACCAGCTTTTTGTCGGGTCGGGGGGGCGAAAAACTGTTTTTT. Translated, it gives CATSFLSGRGGEKLFF.

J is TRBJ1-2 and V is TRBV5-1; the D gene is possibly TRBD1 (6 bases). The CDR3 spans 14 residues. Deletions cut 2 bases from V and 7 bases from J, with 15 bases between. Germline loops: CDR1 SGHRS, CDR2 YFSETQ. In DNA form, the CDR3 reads TGCGCCAGCAGCTTAGGTCAGGGGATGGCTGGCTACACCTTC. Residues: CASSLGQGMAGYTF.

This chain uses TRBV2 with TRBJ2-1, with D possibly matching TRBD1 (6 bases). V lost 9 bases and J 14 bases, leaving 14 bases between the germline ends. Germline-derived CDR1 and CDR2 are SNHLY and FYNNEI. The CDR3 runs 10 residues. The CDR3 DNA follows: TGTGCCAGTGAGGGGGACGTGGAGTTCTTC. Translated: CASEGDVEFF.

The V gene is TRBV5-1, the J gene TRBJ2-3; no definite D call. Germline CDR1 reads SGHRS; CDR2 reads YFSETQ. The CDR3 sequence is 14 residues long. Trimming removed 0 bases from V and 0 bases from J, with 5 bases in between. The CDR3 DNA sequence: TGCGCCAGCAGCTTGGAGGTCAGCACAGATACGCAGTATTTT. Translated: CASSLEVSTDTQYF.

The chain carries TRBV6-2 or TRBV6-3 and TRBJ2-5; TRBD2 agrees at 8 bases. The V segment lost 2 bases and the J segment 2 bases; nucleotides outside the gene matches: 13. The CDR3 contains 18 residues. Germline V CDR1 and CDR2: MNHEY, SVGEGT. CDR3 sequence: CASSYDTWLAGRQETQYF. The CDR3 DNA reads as TGTGCCAGCAGTTACGACACCTGGTTAGCGGGGCGACAAGAGACCCAGTACTTC.

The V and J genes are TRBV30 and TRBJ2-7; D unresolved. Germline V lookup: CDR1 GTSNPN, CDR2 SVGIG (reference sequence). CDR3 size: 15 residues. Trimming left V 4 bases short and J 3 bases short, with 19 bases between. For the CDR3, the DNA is TGTGCCTGGACCCCTCTGGTAGGGAAGGGCTACGAGCAGTACTTC. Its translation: CAWTPLVGKGYEQYF.

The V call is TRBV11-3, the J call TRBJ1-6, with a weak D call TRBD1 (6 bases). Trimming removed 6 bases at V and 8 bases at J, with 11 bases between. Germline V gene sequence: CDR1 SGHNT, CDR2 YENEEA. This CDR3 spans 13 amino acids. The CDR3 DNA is TGTGCCAGCAGGCGGACAGTGCATTCACCCCTCCACTTT. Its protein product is CASRRTVHSPLHF.

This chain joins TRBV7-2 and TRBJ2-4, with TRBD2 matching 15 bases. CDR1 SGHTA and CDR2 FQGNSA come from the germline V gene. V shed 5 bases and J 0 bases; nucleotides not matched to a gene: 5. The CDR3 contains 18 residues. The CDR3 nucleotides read TGTGCCAGCAGCCGTGGACTAGCGGGGGGGCTAGCCAAAAACATTCAGTACTTC. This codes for CASSRGLAGGLAKNIQYF.

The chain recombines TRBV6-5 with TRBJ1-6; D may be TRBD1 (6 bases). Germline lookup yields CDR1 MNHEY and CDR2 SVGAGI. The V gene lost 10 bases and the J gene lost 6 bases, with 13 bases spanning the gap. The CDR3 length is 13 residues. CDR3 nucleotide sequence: TGTGCCACCCGGACAGAGAGTAATTCACCCCTCCACTTT. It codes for CATRTESNSPLHF.